A single sample gave rise to the 2 T cell receptor beta chains below, sequenced in a study of cytomegalovirus exposure and HLA in healthy donors. 60 Vbeta and 13 Jbeta primers were used in PCR. Sequencing was performed with immunoSEQ multiplex PCR; in TCRdb, only in-frame clones are kept and a portion is missing. The sample includes about 190,000 clones, over 75% of them seen just once. Sequencing was performed on PBMCs. All receptors come from a man between 18 and 35 years old in good health and CMV-seronegative.

J is TRBJ2-7 and V is TRBV18; 8 bases agree with TRBD1. Losses at the gene ends were 3 bases for V and 6 bases for J; bases not matched to a gene: 13. The germline V gene encodes CDR1 KGHSH and CDR2 LQKENI. The CDR3 covers 16 residues. The CDR3 coding sequence is TGTGCCAGCTCACCTCAATCCGGGACAGGTCCCATCGAGCAGTACTTC. Translation gives CASSPQSGTGPIEQYF.

V and J are TRBV28 and TRBJ2-5; 7 positions agree with TRBD2. This CDR3 spans 14 amino acids. The ends lost 3 bases at V and 8 bases at J; junction bases unmatched: 9. Germline V CDR1 and CDR2: MDHEN, SYDVKM. CDR3 sequence reads: CASSLGGGGKTQYF. The DNA for the CDR3 is TGTGCCAGCAGTTTGGGCGGGGGTGGCAAAACCCAGTACTTC.